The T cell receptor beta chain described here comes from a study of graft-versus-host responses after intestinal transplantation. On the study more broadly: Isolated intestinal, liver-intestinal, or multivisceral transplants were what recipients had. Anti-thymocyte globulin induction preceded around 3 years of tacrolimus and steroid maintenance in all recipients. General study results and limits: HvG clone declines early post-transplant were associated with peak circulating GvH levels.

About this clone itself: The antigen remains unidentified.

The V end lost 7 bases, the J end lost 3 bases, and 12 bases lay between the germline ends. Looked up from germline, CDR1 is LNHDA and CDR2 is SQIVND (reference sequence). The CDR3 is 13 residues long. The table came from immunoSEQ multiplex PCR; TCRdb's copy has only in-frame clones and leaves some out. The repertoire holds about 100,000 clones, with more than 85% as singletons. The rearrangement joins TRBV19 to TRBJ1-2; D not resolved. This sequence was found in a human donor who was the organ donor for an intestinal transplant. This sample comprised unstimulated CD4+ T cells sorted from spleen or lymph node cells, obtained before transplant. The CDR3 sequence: CASTPHSDYGYTF. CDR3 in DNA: TGTGCCAGTACCCCCCATTCGGACTATGGCTACACCTTC.